Below are 14 T cell receptor beta chains sequenced from a single sample in a study of T-cell reconstitution after alpha-beta-depleted transplantation in children. The TCRbeta library was prepared with unique molecular identifiers. TCRdb independently ran MiXCR on the PCR reads; one entry per CDR3 protein. Here the sample spans about 980,000 distinct CDR3 sequences, roughly 31% being singletons. The source was PBMCs, mostly from graft donor cells, collected 360 days after TCRalphabeta/CD19-depleted stem cell transplant. The receptors derive from a boy under two years old who had a stem cell transplant for SCID, so the T cells may come from the graft donor.

A few counts support this clonotype. The rearrangement joins TRBV7-9 to TRBJ1-2; 8 bases match TRBD1. The V gene end was trimmed by 5 bases and the J gene end by 7 bases; junction bases not matched to a gene: 12. Per the germline V gene, CDR1 is SEHNR and CDR2 is FQNEAQ (reference sequence). This CDR3 spans 15 amino acids. DNA of the CDR3: TGTGCCAGCAGCCCCTGGACAGGGTGGGCAAGTGGCTACACCTTC. It specifies CASSPWTGWASGYTF. The variable domain in full, completed from reference TRBV7-9 and TRBJ1-2, reads DTGVSQNPRHKITKRGQNVTFRCDPISEHNRLYWYRQTLGQGPEFLTYFQNEAQLEKSRLLSDRFSAERPKGSFSTLEIQRTEQGDSAMYLCASSPWTGWASGYTFGSGTRLTVV.

This clonotype has just a few counts. The chain links TRBV7-8 to TRBJ2-1; 10 bases map to TRBD2. This CDR3 is built from 20 residues. The V and J ends lost 4 bases and 6 bases, in that order; junction bases with no gene match: 21. Germline V gene lookup returns CDR1 SGHVS and CDR2 FQNEAQ. The CDR3 region has the DNA TGTGCCAGCAGCTGGCGGGCCGGGATAGGGGGTAGCGGGGGGATCAATGAGCAGTTCTTC. This encodes CASSWRAGIGGSGGINEQFF.

V and J are TRBV9 and TRBJ2-7; D unresolved. Germline lookup yields CDR1 SGDLS and CDR2 YYNGEE. The CDR3 is made up of 13 amino acids. The V end lost 3 bases, the J end lost 0 bases, and 7 bases lay between the germline ends. The CDR3, as DNA: TGTGCCAGCAGCGCAGAATCCTCCTACGAGCAGTACTTC. Translating it yields CASSAESSYEQYF. Full variable domain (remainder filled in from reference TRBV9 and TRBJ2-7): DSGVTQTPKHLITATGQRVTLRCSPRSGDLSVYWYQQSLDQGLQFLIQYYNGEERAKGNILERFSAQQFPDLHSELNLSSLELGDSALYFCASSAESSYEQYFGPGTRLTVT.

V and J are TRBV20-1 and TRBJ2-1; TRBD2 aligns across 12 bases. V was clipped by 6 bases and J by 4 bases; unmatched bases: 7. Germline CDR1 and CDR2: DFQATT and SNEGSKA (reference sequence). The CDR3 runs 15 residues. CDR3 in amino acids: CSARKTSGGYNEQFF. CDR3 DNA sequence: TGCAGTGCCCGGAAAACTAGCGGGGGGTACAATGAGCAGTTCTTC.

In this sample, this clonotype turned up a few times. V gene TRBV3-1 combines with J gene TRBJ2-6, with 10 positions matching TRBD1. Germline V gives CDR1 LGHDT, CDR2 YNNKEL (reference sequence). CDR3 length: 18 amino acids. The V segment lost 1 base and the J segment 3 bases; nucleotides outside the gene matches: 6. The CDR3 region is CASSQATGGSGGANVLTF. CDR3 in DNA: TGTGCCAGCAGCCAAGCGACAGGGGGCTCTGGTGGGGCCAACGTCCTGACTTTC.

This clonotype was found many times. The V gene is TRBV2, the J gene TRBJ2-3; D is ambiguous. The CDR3 has 12 residues. The germline V and J ends were trimmed by 4 bases and 6 bases, with 8 bases remaining between them. The V gene's germline CDR1 is SNHLY and CDR2 FYNNEI. This CDR3 is CASSGPWDTQYF. The CDR3 nucleotides are TGTGCCAGCAGTGGCCCGTGGGATACGCAGTATTTT.

V gene TRBV3-1 combines with J gene TRBJ2-1; D not resolved. The germline CDR1 and CDR2 sequences are LGHDT and YNNKEL (reference sequence). The CDR3 has 12 residues. The V and J ends lost 1 base and 11 bases respectively, with 9 bases between them. CDR3 residues: CASSQGFGQQFF. The CDR3 DNA reads as TGTGCCAGCAGCCAAGGGTTCGGCCAGCAGTTCTTC.

The J gene is TRBJ1-1, the V gene TRBV5-1; D is unclear. Germline CDR1 SGHRS, CDR2 YFSETQ. V was clipped by 1 base and J by 2 bases, with 9 bases between them. This CDR3 region has 14 residues. CDR3 in amino acids: CASSLSLTNTEAFF. The CDR3 bases are TGCGCCAGCAGCTTGTCCTTAACAAACACTGAAGCTTTCTTT.

The chain combines TRBV5-1 with TRBJ2-1; D gene uncertain. The V end lost 0 bases, the J end lost 4 bases, and 8 bases lay between the germline ends. Germline CDR1 and CDR2: SGHRS and YFSETQ. The CDR3 is made up of 14 amino acids. The CDR3 here is CASSLGLTYNEQFF. For the CDR3, the DNA is TGCGCCAGCAGCTTGGGGCTAACGTACAATGAGCAGTTCTTC. Full variable domain (outside the CDR3, taken from reference TRBV5-1 and TRBJ2-1): KAGVTQTPRYLIKTRGQQVTLSCSPISGHRSVSWYQQTPGQGLQFLFEYFSETQRNKGNFPGRFSGRQFSNSRSEMNVSTLELGDSALYLCASSLGLTYNEQFFGPGTRLTVL.

This sequence joins TRBV2 and TRBJ2-3, with 8 nucleotides matching TRBD1. Losses at the gene ends were 6 bases for V and 2 bases for J; bases not matched to a gene: 13. The germline CDR1 and CDR2 sequences are SNHLY and FYNNEI. The CDR3 has 17 amino acids. The CDR3 nucleotides read TGTGCCAGCAGGGCGACTGGGACAGGACTACTCACAGATACGCAGTATTTT. This translates into CASRATGTGLLTDTQYF.

The CDR3 region has the DNA TGCGCCAGCAGTGAGATAACACCAGATACGCAGTATTTT. Protein sequence: CASSEITPDTQYF. The V call is TRBV10-2, the J call TRBJ2-3; no clear D. The germline V gene has CDR1 WSHSY and CDR2 SAAADI. The CDR3 has 13 residues. V dropped 2 bases and J dropped 4 bases, with 7 bases sitting between them.

The table lists this clonotype with a few counts. The CDR3 loop is CSAKGLAGGFTDTQYF. CDR3 nucleotides: TGCAGTGCTAAAGGACTAGCGGGGGGATTCACAGATACGCAGTATTTT. The chain joins TRBV20-1 to TRBJ2-3; 14 bases fit TRBD2. J gave up 2 bases and V 4 bases, and 5 bases lay outside the gene matches. The CDR3 has 16 amino acids. Germline loops: CDR1 DFQATT, CDR2 SNEGSKA (reference sequence).

This chain links TRBV4-3 with TRBJ2-3, with TRBD1 identical over 10 bases. Looked up from germline, CDR1 is LGHNA and CDR2 is YSLEER. The V and J ends lost 3 bases and 4 bases, in that order; junction bases with no gene match: 7. The CDR3 is 16 residues long. CDR3 amino acids: CASSQEGQGKPDTQYF. The CDR3 nucleotides read TGCGCCAGCAGCCAGGAGGGACAGGGGAAACCAGATACGCAGTATTTT.

This clonotype appeared a few times. The chain employs TRBV4-3 and TRBJ2-1, with D perhaps TRBD1 (5 bases). Germline CDR1 reads LGHNA; CDR2 reads YSLEER. This CDR3 is 15 amino acids long. V was clipped by 1 base and J by 6 bases, with 13 bases between them. CDR3 nucleotides: TGCGCCAGCAGCCAAGTTTTAGAAGGGGTCAATGAGCAGTTCTTC. Amino acid sequence: CASSQVLEGVNEQFF.